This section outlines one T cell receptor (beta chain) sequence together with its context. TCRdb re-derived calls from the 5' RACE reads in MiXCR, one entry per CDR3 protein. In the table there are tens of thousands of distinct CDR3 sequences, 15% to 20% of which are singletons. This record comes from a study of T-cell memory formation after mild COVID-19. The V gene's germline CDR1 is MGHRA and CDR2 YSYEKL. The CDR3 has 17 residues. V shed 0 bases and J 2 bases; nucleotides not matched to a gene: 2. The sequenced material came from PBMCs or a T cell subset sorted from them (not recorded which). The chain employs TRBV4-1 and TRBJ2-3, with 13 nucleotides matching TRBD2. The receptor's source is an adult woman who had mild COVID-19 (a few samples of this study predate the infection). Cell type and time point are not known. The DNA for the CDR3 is TGCGCCAGCAGCCAAGAAACTAGCGGGAGGGACACAGATACGCAGTATTTT. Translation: CASSQETSGRDTDTQYF.